These T cell receptor beta chains were read from a single sample in a study of beta chain features in type 1 diabetes. Sequencing was performed with immunoSEQ multiplex PCR; in TCRdb, only in-frame clones are kept and a portion is missing. The sample consists of approximately 60,000 clones, around 53% of them appearing once. The sequenced sample was Tregs from blood. The source is a woman aged 40 to 50 with type 1 diabetes. Both conserved end residues are part of each CDR3. Each record gives: clone size, V gene, CDR3 protein. For some rows the clone size is stated as once, few or many, or as a class when expanded; others skip it.

>-|TRBV4-3
CASSPEQDGEAFF
>-|TRBV2
CASRATSGANVLTF
>-|TRBV7-2
CASSAGGGTGELFF
>-|TRBV7-8
CASSLRTSGGATGELFF
>few|TRBV18
CASSPDRTEAFF
>few|TRBV6-5
CASRNRRTSYEQYF
>-|TRBV5-5
CASKATQLASEQYF
>-|TRBV18
CASSLQSNTEAFF
>-|TRBV7-9
CASSYRQEINEKLFF
>few|TRBV5-1
CASSASGHGNQPQHF
>-|TRBV28
CASTGTRTEQYF
>-|TRBV5-6
CASSSLHRGTMNTEAFF
>-|TRBV19
CAIAREINQPQHF
>-|TRBV19
CASSTGGRGYTF
>-|TRBV7-8
CASTRLAGDNEQFF
>-|TRBV7-2
CASSSRADTQYF
>-|TRBV28
CASSNEGTGFLSNQPQHF
>-|TRBV7-3
CASSPQGQGMGQFF
>-|TRBV2
CASSQGRRYEQYF
>-|TRBV5-1
CASSLVAGGPGTGELFF
>-|TRBV29-1
CSVQGTGGFREKLFF
>medium-sized|TRBV16
CASSPLGRENTEAFF
>-|TRBV19
CASTSTGMNTEAFF
>-|TRBV7-2
CASSPKEGGYTF
>-|TRBV7-3
CASSLWGDTEAFF
>few|TRBV5-1
CASRPAGGRGTEAFF
>-|TRBV7-2
CASSLRGSPYEQYF
>-|TRBV19
CASSHTGQRRNTEAFF
>few|TRBV7-9
CASSLGSVRRGEKLFF
>few|TRBV19
CASSGPGSDYGYTF
>few|TRBV5-1
CASSLGGTDYEQYF
>-|TRBV6-5
CASREWDRGKEQFF
>few|TRBV7-2
CASSLIAGTSGGAQETQYF
>-|TRBV30
CAWSVGRFDEQFF
>few|TRBV29-1
CSVGGTSFYEQYF
>few|TRBV6-1
CASSESGTSGPTDTQYF
>-|TRBV5-1
CASSFDRNQRSPEAFF
>-|TRBV7-3
CASSKQGAGELFF
>-|TRBV5-1
CASSLGTGIGVNTEAFF